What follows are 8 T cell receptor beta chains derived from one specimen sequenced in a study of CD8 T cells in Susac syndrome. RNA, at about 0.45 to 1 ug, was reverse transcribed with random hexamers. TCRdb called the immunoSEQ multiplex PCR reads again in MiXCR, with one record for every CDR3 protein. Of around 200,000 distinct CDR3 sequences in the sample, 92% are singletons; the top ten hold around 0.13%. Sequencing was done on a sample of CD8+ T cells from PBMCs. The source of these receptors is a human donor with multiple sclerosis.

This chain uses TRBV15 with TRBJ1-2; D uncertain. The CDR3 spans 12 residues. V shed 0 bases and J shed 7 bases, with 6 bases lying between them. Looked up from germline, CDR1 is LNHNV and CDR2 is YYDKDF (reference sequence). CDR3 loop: CATSRDGVGYTF. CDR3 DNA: TGTGCCACCAGCAGAGATGGGGTTGGCTACACCTTC. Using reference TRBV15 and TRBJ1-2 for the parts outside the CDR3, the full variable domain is DAMVIQNPRYQVTQFGKPVTLSCSQTLNHNVMYWYQQKSSQAPKLLFHYYDKDFNNEADTPDNFQSRRPNTSFCFLDIRSPGLGDTAMYLCATSRDGVGYTFGSGTRLTVV.

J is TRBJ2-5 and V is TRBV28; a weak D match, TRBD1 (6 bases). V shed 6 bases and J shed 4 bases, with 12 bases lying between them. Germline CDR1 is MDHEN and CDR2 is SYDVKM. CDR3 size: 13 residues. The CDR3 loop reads CASSPDSGETQYF. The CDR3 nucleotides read TGTGCCAGCAGCCCGGACAGTGGAGAGACCCAGTACTTC.

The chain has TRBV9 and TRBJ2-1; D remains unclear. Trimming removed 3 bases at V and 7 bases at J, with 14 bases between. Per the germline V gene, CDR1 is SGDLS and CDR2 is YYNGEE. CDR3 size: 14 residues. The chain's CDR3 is CASSAWTERNEQFF. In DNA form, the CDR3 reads TGTGCCAGCAGCGCGTGGACCGAGAGGAATGAGCAGTTCTTC.

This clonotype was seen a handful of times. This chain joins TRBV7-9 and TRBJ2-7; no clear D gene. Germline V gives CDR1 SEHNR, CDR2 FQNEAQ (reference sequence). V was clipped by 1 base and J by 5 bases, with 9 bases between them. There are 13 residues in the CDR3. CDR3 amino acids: CASSLGGRDEQYF. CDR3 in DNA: TGTGCCAGCAGCTTAGGGGGTCGGGACGAGCAGTACTTC. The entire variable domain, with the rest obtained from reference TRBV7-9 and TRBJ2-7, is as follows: DTGVSQNPRHKITKRGQNVTFRCDPISEHNRLYWYRQTLGQGPEFLTYFQNEAQLEKSRLLSDRFSAERPKGSFSTLEIQRTEQGDSAMYLCASSLGGRDEQYFGPGTRLTVT.

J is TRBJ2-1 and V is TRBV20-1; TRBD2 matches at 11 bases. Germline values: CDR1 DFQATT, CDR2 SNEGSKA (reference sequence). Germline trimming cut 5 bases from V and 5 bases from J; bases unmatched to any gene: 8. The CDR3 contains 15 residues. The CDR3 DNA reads TGCAGTGCTGGTGTAGCGGGAGGGAACCACAATGAGCAGTTCTTC. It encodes CSAGVAGGNHNEQFF.

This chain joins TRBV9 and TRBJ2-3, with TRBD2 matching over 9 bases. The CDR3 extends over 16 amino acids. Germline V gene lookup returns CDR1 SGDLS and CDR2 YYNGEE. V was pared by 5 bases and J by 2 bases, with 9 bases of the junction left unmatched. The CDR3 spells CASRGSSGTLTDTQYF. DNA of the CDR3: TGTGCCAGCAGAGGGTCTAGCGGGACGCTCACAGATACGCAGTATTTT.

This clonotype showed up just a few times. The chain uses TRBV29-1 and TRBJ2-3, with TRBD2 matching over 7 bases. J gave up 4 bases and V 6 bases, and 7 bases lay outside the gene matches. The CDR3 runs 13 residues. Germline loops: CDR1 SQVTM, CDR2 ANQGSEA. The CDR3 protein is CSVGLVFPDTQYF. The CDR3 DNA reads TGCAGCGTCGGACTAGTGTTCCCAGATACGCAGTATTTT.

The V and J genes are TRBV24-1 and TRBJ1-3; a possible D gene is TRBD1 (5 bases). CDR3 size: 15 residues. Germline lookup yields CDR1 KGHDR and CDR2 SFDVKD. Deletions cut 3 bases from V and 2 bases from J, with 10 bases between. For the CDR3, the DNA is TGTGCCACCAGTGATCCGCCGGGACCTGGAAACACCATATATTTT. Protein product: CATSDPPGPGNTIYF.